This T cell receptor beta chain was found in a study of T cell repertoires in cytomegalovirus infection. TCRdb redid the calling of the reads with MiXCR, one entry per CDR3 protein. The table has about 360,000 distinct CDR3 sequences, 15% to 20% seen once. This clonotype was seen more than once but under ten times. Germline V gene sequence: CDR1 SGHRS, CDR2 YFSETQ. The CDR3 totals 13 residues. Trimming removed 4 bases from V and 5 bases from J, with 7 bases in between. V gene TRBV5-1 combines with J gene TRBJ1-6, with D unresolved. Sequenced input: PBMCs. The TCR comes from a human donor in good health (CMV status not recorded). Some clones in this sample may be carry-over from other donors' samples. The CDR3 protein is CASSTPDNSPLHF. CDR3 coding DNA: TGCGCCAGCAGCACACCAGATAATTCACCCCTCCACTTT.